This T cell receptor (beta chain) was identified during a study of T cells after yellow fever vaccination. Generation of TCR cDNA used 5'RACE template switching (which added a universal primer site and UMIs). TCRdb redid the calling of the 5' RACE reads with MiXCR, one entry per CDR3 protein. The repertoire holds 350,000 or so distinct CDR3 sequences, roughly 8.6% seen once, with approximately 15% in the top ten. Trimming stripped 1 base from V and 4 bases from J, with 11 bases between. The CDR3 is 16 residues long. This clonotype appeared a few times. Its antigen is unknown. Findings and limits, study-wide: Among primary-vaccination clones, most reappeared after the booster, at 95% to 96% for CD4 and approximately 90% for CD8. CD4 and CD8 compartments shared a small share of clonotypes, likely from convergent recombination. Contaminating bulk clonotypes could be abundant in FACS-sorted repertoires.

The sequence was obtained from a man between 18 and 35 years old who received the YFV17D yellow fever vaccine. The chain has TRBV12-3 or TRBV12-4 and TRBJ1-6; D perhaps matches TRBD1 (6 bases). The source material was PBMCs, sampled around 45 days after the first yellow fever vaccination. The CDR3 loop is CASSLGRGGYNSPLHF. Written as DNA, the CDR3 is TGTGCCAGCAGTTTAGGCAGGGGAGGGTATAATTCACCCCTCCACTTT.